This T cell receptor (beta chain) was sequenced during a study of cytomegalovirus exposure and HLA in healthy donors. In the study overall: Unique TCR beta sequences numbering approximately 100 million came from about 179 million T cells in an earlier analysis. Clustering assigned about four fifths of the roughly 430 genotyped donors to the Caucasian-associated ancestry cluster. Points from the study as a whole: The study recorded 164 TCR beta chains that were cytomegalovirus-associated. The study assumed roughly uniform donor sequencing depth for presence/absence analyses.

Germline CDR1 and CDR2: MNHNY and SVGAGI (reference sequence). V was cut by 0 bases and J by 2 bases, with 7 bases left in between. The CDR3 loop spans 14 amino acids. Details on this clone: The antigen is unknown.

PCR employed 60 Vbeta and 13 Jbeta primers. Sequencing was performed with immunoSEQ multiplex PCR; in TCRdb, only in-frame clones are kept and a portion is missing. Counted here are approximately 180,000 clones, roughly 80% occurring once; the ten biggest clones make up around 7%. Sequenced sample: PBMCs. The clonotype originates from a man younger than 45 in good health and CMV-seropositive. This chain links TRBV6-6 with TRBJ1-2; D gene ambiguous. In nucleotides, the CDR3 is TGTGCCAGCAGTTACTCGTGGAGGAACTATGGCTACACCTTC. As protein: CASSYSWRNYGYTF.